The T cell receptor beta chain under discussion was sequenced for a study of identical twins. Overall study results and limits: Memory repertoires lacked the insertion deficit that abundant cord blood beta clonotypes showed.

TCRdb re-called the 5' RACE reads through MiXCR, storing one row per CDR3 protein. The sample has under 500,000 distinct CDR3 sequences, 14% seen once. With respect to this clonotype: The antigen is unknown.

With 8 bases clipped from V and 0 bases from J, the junction kept 8 bases outside the gene matches. CDR3 length: 18 amino acids. Germline CDR1 reads LGHNA; CDR2 reads YNFKEQ. These data are also associated with another study on yellow fever vaccine responses in identical twins.

The chain links TRBV4-2 to TRBJ2-4; 15 bases line up with TRBD2. The sequenced sample consisted of CD4+ T cells sorted from blood. This TCR was sampled from a woman under 30 in good health. DNA for the CDR3: TGTGCCAGCGCTGGACTAGCGGGGGGGGGACTAGCCAAAAACATTCAGTACTTC. Residues: CASAGLAGGGLAKNIQYF.